The 6 T cell receptor beta chains reported below all come from one sample, sequenced in a study of cytomegalovirus exposure and HLA in healthy donors (dated by TCRdb to about 2017). The library came from the immunoSEQ multiplex PCR assay. For the multiplex PCR, a mixture combining 60 forward primers for TCR Vbeta segments and 13 reverse primers for TCR Jbeta segments was used. What TCRdb holds here is the immuneACCESS table cut down to in-frame rearrangements. Part of the clones is not present; checked against another copy, under half of the missing clones reflect an unresolved V gene, and the others are unexplained. The sample has under 200,000 clones on record, about 72% of them singletons. Jointly, the top ten make up under 2.5% of the sample. Specimen: PBMCs. The receptors originated from a man aged 50-59 years in good health and CMV-seropositive.

The chain joins TRBV4-3 to TRBJ2-6, with 11 bases matching TRBD1. The CDR3 covers 19 residues. The junction had 8 bases not matched to a gene; V was cut back by 4 bases and J by 0 bases. Germline loops: CDR1 LGHNA, CDR2 YSLEER. This CDR3 reads CASSRGTGGRSSGANVLTF. DNA for the CDR3: TGCGCCAGCAGCCGGGGGACAGGGGGGCGGAGCTCTGGGGCCAACGTCCTGACTTTC.

The chain links TRBV9 to TRBJ2-5, with D tentatively TRBD2 (5 bases). The DNA end lines up better with TRBJ2-7; the J call may be wrong. CDR3 length equals 15 residues. Germline V CDR1 and CDR2: SGDLS, YYNGEE. CDR3 nucleotides: TGTGCCAGCAGCGCCGGCCTAGCCCTACCATACGAGCAGTACTTC. This sequence encodes CASSAGLALPYEQYF.

The chain recombines TRBV27 with TRBJ1-2; 8 bases align to TRBD1. This CDR3 spans 15 amino acids. The V gene's germline CDR1 is MNHEY and CDR2 SMNVEV (reference sequence). The J segment lost 3 bases and the V segment lost 6 bases, leaving 9 bases of the junction unmatched. The CDR3 nucleotides read TGTGCCAGCAGGCCTTTCAGGGGGCTTGACTATGGCTACACCTTC. As protein: CASRPFRGLDYGYTF.

The chain recombines TRBV5-6 with TRBJ1-4; 7 nucleotides line up with TRBD1. The CDR3 extends over 17 amino acids. With 3 bases clipped from V and 6 bases from J, the junction kept 14 bases outside the gene matches. Germline CDR1 SGHDT, CDR2 YYEEEE. In nucleotides, the CDR3 is TGTGCCAGCAGCTGGGGCCCCGGGACAGTTCGTTATGAAAAACTGTTTTTT. Encoded protein: CASSWGPGTVRYEKLFF.

V is TRBV27 and J is TRBJ2-7; 7 nucleotides align to TRBD1. V gave up 6 bases and J gave up 3 bases; unmatched junction bases: 5. This CDR3 is 13 amino acids long. CDR1 MNHEY and CDR2 SMNVEV come from the germline V gene (reference sequence). CDR3 in DNA: TGTGCCAGCAGGCCGGGACAGATCTACGAGCAGTACTTC. It translates to CASRPGQIYEQYF.

This clone has more than one count but fewer than ten. The rearrangement uses TRBV11-3 and TRBJ2-1; 13 bases fit TRBD2. Germline loops: CDR1 SGHNT, CDR2 YENEEA. V gave up 0 bases and J gave up 8 bases; unmatched junction bases: 13. This CDR3 region has 19 residues. CDR3 residues: CASSLDSPNGLAGAHEQFF. CDR3 nucleotide sequence: TGTGCCAGCAGCTTAGATTCCCCGAATGGACTAGCGGGGGCTCATGAGCAGTTCTTC.